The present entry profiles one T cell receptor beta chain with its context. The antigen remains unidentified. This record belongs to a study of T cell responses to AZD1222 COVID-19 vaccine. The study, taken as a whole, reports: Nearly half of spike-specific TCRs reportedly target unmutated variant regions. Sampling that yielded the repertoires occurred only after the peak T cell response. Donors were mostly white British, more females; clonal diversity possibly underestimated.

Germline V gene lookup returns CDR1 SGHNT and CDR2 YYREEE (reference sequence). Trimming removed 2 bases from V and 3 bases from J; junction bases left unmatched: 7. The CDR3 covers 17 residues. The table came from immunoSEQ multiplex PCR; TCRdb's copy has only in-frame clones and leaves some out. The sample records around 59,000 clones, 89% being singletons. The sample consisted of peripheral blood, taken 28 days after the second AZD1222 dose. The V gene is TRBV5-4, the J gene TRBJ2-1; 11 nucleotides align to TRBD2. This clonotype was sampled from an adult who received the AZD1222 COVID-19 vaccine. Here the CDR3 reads CASSLSTSGAIYNEQFF. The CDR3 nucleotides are TGTGCCAGCAGCTTATCGACTAGCGGGGCGATCTACAATGAGCAGTTCTTC. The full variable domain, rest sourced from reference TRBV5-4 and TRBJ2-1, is ETGVTQSPTHLIKTRGQQVTLRCSSQSGHNTVSWYQQALGQGPQFIFQYYREEENGRGNFPPRFSGLQFPNYSSELNVNALELDDSALYLCASSLSTSGAIYNEQFFGPGTRLTVL.